This T cell receptor beta chain comes out of a study of HIV-infected patients and healthy controls. General study findings and limits: Healthy controls carried many MAIT alpha-chain CDR3s, while HIV+ repertoires had few.

Alpha and beta constant-region primers primed reverse transcription of 400 to 500 ng RNA. Each of the alpha and beta chains got its own library through chain-specific third strand synthesis with indices. A single primer pair per chain amplified all rearrangements, with per-molecule barcodes. The library had 12-nucleotide molecular identifiers formed by two random hexamers joined together. From the 5' RACE reads, TCRdb called clonotypes with MiXCR, one entry per CDR3 protein. The sample lists 18,000 or so distinct CDR3 sequences, roughly 9.5% seen once, with around 6.5% in the top ten. The repertoire came from unfractionated whole blood and reflected all unsorted peripheral T cells. Many counts were recorded for this clonotype. Its antigen is unidentified. The receptor was isolated from an adult in good health. Sequenced material: blood.

CDR3 sequence: CASSLDRVGTGELFF. CDR3 nucleotide sequence: TGTGCCAGCAGTCTAGACAGGGTCGGCACCGGGGAGCTGTTTTTT. This chain joins TRBV12-3 or TRBV12-4 and TRBJ2-2; 7 bases are a match to TRBD1. This CDR3 region has 15 residues. Trimming removed 5 bases from V and 4 bases from J; junction bases left unmatched: 7.